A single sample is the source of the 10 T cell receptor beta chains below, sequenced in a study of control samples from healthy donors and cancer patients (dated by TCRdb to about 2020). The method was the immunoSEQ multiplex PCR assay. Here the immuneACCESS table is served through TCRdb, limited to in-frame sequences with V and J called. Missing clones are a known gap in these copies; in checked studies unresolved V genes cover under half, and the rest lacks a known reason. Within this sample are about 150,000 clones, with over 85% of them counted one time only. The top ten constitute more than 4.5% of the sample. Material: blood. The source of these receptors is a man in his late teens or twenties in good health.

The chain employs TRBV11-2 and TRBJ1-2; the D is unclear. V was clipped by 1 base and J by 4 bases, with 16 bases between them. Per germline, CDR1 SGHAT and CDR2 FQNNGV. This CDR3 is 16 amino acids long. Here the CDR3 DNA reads TGTGCCAGCAGCTTAGGTGGGTCAGACCTGCTCTATGGCTACACCTTC. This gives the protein CASSLGGSDLLYGYTF.

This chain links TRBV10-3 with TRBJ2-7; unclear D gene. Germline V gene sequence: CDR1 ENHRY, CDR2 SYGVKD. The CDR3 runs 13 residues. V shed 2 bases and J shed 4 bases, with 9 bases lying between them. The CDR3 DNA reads TGTGCCATCAGTGAGGGGCCCCAATACGAGCAGTACTTC. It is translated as CAISEGPQYEQYF.

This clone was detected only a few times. CDR3 nucleotide sequence: TGTGCCAGCAGTGGACCAAGGACAGGTTTGGACGAGCAGTACTTC. Protein product: CASSGPRTGLDEQYF. The V gene is TRBV25-1, the J gene TRBJ2-7, with 7 bases lining up with TRBD1. The CDR3 runs to 15 residues. CDR1 is MGHDK and CDR2 is SYGVNS in the germline V gene. V was pared by 4 bases and J by 5 bases, with 11 bases of the junction left unmatched.

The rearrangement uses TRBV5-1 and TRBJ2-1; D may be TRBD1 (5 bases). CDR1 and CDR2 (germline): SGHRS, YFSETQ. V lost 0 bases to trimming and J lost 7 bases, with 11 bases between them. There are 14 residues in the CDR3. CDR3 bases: TGCGCCAGCAGCTTGGGTGGACCAGGGAATGAGCAGTTCTTC. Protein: CASSLGGPGNEQFF.

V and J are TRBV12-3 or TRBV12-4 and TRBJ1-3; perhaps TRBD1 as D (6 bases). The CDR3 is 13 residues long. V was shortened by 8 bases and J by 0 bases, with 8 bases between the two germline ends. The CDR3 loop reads CASVRGSGNTIYF. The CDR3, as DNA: TGTGCCAGCGTCAGGGGCTCTGGAAACACCATATATTTT.

In DNA form, the CDR3 reads TGCGCCAGCAGCCTAGCAGGGTACGAGCAGTACTTC. Protein sequence: CASSLAGYEQYF. V usage is TRBV4-1 and J usage is TRBJ2-7; D is possibly TRBD1 (5 bases). CDR3 length: 12 residues. From germline, CDR1 is MGHRA and CDR2 YSYEKL. V was trimmed by 4 bases and J by 4 bases, leaving 8 bases between them.

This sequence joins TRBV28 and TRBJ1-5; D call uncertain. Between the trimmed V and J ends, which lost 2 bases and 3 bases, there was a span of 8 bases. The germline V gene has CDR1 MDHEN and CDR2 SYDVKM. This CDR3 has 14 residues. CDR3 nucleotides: TGTGCCAGCAGTTTAGGGTGGGACAATCAGCCCCAGCATTTT. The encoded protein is CASSLGWDNQPQHF.

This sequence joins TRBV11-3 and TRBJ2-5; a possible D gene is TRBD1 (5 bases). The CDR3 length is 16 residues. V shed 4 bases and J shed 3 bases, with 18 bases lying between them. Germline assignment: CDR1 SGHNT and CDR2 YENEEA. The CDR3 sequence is CASSSRQGSNEETQYF. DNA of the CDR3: TGTGCCAGCAGCTCCCGTCAGGGTTCCAATGAAGAGACCCAGTACTTC.

For the CDR3, the DNA is TGTGCCAGCAGCCTAGGGAGATCGGGGGCCTACGAGCAGTACTTC. Translated: CASSLGRSGAYEQYF. The genes are TRBV28 and TRBJ2-7; TRBD2 might be the D (6 bases). Germline CDR1 and CDR2: MDHEN and SYDVKM. The CDR3 spans 15 residues. Between the trimmed V and J ends, which lost 6 bases and 2 bases, there was a span of 17 bases.

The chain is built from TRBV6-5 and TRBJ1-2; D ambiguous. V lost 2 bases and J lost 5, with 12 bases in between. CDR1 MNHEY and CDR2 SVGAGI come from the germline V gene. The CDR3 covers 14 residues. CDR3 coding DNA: TGTGCCAGCAGTTACGTAGCTGGAGGTTATGGCTACACCTTC. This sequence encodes CASSYVAGGYGYTF.